This TCR beta chain was sequenced for a study of naive and memory T cell subsets. The SP2 primer and nested alpha and beta constant region primers amplified ligated cDNA in four rounds. One entry per CDR3 protein results from TCRdb running MiXCR on the UMI-ligation and nested PCR reads. The table records about 24,000 distinct CDR3 sequences, around 6% of them present only once. Documented treatment: skin biopsy from PPD injection site in Mantoux-positive individual. The library had UMIs added by 3' ligation of an oligonucleotide to TCR cDNA. Individuals with a positive Mantoux test gave biopsies from PPD-injected skin. CDR1 GTSNPN and CDR2 SVGIG come from the germline V gene (reference sequence). The CDR3 sequence is 13 residues long. V trimming: 4 bases; J trimming: 4 bases; junction bases outside the gene matches: 5. This clonotype showed up many times.

The sequence was collected from an adult in good health. The chain is built from TRBV30 and TRBJ2-5; 8 nucleotides match TRBD1. The sample was skin, taken from a tuberculin skin test site. CDR3 loop: CAWTPGGPETQYF. The CDR3 region has the DNA TGTGCCTGGACTCCAGGGGGCCCAGAGACCCAGTACTTC.